These 6 T cell receptor beta chains were all obtained from the same sample, sequenced in a study of shared clonotypes between healthy human individuals. Clones were sequenced by immunoSEQ multiplex PCR, and TCRdb holds only the in-frame ones, with some missing. Of over a million clones listed, approximately 98.5% are singletons. The sample taken for sequencing was naive CD4+ T cells sorted from blood. The subset here: CD45RA+ positively selected. These receptors were taken from a young man in good health.

The chain has TRBV6-5 and TRBJ1-2; D possibly corresponds to TRBD1 (5 bases). There are 16 residues in the CDR3. In germline, CDR1 is MNHEY, CDR2 SVGAGI. The V gene lost 0 bases and the J gene lost 0 bases, with 11 bases spanning the gap. CDR3: CASSYSSWGANYGYTF. Here the CDR3 DNA reads TGTGCCAGCAGTTACTCGAGCTGGGGCGCTAACTATGGCTACACCTTC.

The chain is built from TRBV4-1 and TRBJ2-3; 11 nucleotides align to TRBD2. The length of the CDR3 is 15 residues. Germline V gene lookup returns CDR1 MGHRA and CDR2 YSYEKL. V lost 0 bases to trimming and J lost 5 bases; unmatched junction nucleotides: 1. CDR3 amino acids: CASSQELAGEDTQYF. The CDR3 nucleotides are TGCGCCAGCAGCCAAGAACTAGCGGGAGAAGATACGCAGTATTTT.

For this clone: The sample has other DNA sequences that encode this CDR3 too. V and J are TRBV18 and TRBJ2-1; no firm D call. V lost 3 bases to trimming and J lost 4 bases, with 10 bases between them. Per germline, CDR1 KGHSH and CDR2 LQKENI. CDR3 length: 14 amino acids. The CDR3 nucleotides read TGTGCCAGCTCACCCGGTGGTTCGTACAATGAGCAGTTCTTC. Translating gives CASSPGGSYNEQFF.

The CDR3 spells CASSTSSAGNTIYF. As DNA, the CDR3 is TGTGCCAGCAGTACGTCCTCTGCTGGAAACACCATATATTTT. J is TRBJ1-3 and V is TRBV9; D gene unclear. CDR1 and CDR2 from the germline V gene are SGDLS and YYNGEE. V was clipped by 5 bases and J by 2 bases, with 11 bases between them. The CDR3 spans 14 residues.

The rearrangement joins TRBV6-5 to TRBJ1-5; TRBD1 agrees at 9 bases. V lost 0 bases, J lost 5 bases, and 2 bases stayed unmatched. Germline V gene data show CDR1 as MNHEY and CDR2 as SVGAGI. This CDR3 has 15 amino acids. CDR3 residues: CASSYSWTGDQPQHF. As DNA, the CDR3 is TGTGCCAGCAGTTACTCTTGGACAGGGGATCAGCCCCAGCATTTT.

The chain employs TRBV29-1 and TRBJ1-2; D unresolved. Looked up from germline, CDR1 is SQVTM and CDR2 is ANQGSEA. The CDR3 sequence is 14 residues long. Trimming pared 3 bases from V and 2 bases from J, leaving 13 bases between. The CDR3 sequence: CSVDALRENYGYTF. CDR3 in DNA: TGCAGCGTTGACGCCCTTAGGGAGAACTATGGCTACACCTTC.